This T cell receptor (beta chain) came from a study of T cells in Graves' hyperthyroidism and ophthalmopathy. Study-level information: Peripheral blood was drawn at first diagnosis, prior to all treatment.

Findings and caveats of the study: The model identified upcoming ophthalmopathy a median approximately seven months ahead of onset.

Worth noting for this clonotype: Its antigen remains unidentified.

It was considered stable Graves' hyperthyroidism when ophthalmopathy did not progress within 18 months. Clinical symptoms, serum thyroxine and TRAb, thyroid ultrasound and orbital computed tomography together formed the diagnostic basis. This CDR3 comprises 15 residues. The junction had 6 bases not matched to a gene; V was cut back by 1 base and J by 7 bases. Germline CDR1 and CDR2: SGHDT and YYEEEE. Researchers amplified the TCR beta CDR3 regions from RNA transcripts. Initially, a first-round RT-PCR of the TCR CDR3 employed the HTBI primer set. A single record per CDR3 protein comes from TCRdb applying MiXCR to the multiplex PCR reads. The sample has 350,000 to 500,000 distinct CDR3 sequences, around 15% seen once.

This receptor was obtained from a woman between 18 and 29 years old with Graves' hyperthyroidism. Sample: blood. The chain has TRBV5-6 and TRBJ2-1, with 9 bases lining up with TRBD2. CDR3 DNA: TGTGCCAGCAGCTTGCCAGCGGGAGGTTTGAATGAGCAGTTCTTC. Protein product: CASSLPAGGLNEQFF.